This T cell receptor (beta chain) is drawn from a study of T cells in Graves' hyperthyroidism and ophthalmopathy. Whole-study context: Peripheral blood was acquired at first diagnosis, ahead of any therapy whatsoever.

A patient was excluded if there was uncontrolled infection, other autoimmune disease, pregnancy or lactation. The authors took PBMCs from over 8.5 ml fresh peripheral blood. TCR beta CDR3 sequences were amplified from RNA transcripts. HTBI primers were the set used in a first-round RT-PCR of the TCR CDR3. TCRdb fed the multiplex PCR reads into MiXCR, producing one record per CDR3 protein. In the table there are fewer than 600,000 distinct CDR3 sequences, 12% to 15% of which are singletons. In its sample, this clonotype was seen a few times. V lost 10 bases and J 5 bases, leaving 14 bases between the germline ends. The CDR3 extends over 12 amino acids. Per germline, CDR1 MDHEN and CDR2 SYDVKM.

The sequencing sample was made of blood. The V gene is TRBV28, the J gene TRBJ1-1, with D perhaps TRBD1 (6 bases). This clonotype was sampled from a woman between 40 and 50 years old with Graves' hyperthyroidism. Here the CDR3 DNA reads TGTGCCACCTTCAGGGGTGGGACTGAAGCTTTCTTT. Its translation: CATFRGGTEAFF.